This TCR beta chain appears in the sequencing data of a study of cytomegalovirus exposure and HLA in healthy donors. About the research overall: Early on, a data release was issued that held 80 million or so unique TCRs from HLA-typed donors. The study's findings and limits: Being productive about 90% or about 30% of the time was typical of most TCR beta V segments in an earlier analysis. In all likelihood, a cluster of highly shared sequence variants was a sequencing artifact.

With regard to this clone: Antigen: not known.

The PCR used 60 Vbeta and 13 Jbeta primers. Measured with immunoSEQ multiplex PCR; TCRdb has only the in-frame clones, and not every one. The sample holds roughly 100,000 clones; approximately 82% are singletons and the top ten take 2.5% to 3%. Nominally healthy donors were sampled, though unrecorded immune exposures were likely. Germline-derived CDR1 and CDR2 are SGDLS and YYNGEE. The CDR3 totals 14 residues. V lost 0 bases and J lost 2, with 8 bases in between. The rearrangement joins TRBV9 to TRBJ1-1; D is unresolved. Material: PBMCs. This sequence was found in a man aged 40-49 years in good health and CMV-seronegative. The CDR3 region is CASSVGGINTEAFF. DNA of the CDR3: TGTGCCAGCAGCGTAGGCGGTATAAACACTGAAGCTTTCTTT.